This T cell receptor (beta chain) is drawn from a study of blood T cell repertoires in COVID-19. In the study overall: Samples came from the United States, Italy and Spain, spanning acute and convalescent COVID-19. Sources were T cells, B-cell-depleted T cells, or PBMCs; the material itself was cDNA or gDNA.

The CDR3 runs to 15 residues. In germline, CDR1 is SGHTA, CDR2 FQGNSA. V shed 2 bases and J 5 bases; nucleotides not matched to a gene: 8. The authors' processing: The assay estimated nucleated cells by amplifying reference gene primers. Some clones are missing from TCRdb's copy, which holds only in-frame ones; the method was immunoSEQ multiplex PCR. V, J and clone size derive from that table, while D and trimming were established from the DNA sequence. Of under 300,000 clones detected, roughly nine tenths appear once; the ten largest clones hold 3.6%. The TCR originated in a man aged 18 to 30 with active or convalescent COVID-19. The chain is built from TRBV7-2 and TRBJ2-5; the match to TRBD2 covers 7 bases. Input material: peripheral blood. The CDR3 nucleotides are TGTGCCAGCAGCTTACCTACGGGGGGTCCGGAGACCCAGTACTTC. It codes for CASSLPTGGPETQYF. Based on the CDR3 plus reference TRBV7-2 and TRBJ2-5, the full variable domain is GAGVSQSPSNKVTEKGKDVELRCDPISGHTALYWYRQSLGQGLEFLIYFQGNSAPDKSGLPSDRFSAERTGGSVSTLTIQRTQQEDSAVYLCASSLPTGGPETQYFGPGTRLLVL.